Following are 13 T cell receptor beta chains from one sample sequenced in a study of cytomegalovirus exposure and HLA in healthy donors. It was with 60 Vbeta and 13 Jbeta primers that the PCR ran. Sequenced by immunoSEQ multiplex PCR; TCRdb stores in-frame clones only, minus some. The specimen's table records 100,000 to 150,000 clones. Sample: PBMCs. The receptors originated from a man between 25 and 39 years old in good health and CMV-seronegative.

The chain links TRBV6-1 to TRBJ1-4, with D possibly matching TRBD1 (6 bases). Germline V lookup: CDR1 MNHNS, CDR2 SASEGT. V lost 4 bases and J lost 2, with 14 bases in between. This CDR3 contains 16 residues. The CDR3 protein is CASSASNRATNEKLFF. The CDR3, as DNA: TGTGCCAGCAGTGCCTCGAACAGGGCCACTAATGAAAAACTGTTTTTT.

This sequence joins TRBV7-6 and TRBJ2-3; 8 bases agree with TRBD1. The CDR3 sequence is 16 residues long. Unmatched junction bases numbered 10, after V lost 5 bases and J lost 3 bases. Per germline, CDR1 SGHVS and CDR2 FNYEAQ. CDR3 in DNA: TGTGCCAGCAGCGGACTGGTAACAGGGGGAACAGATACGCAGTATTTT. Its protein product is CASSGLVTGGTDTQYF.

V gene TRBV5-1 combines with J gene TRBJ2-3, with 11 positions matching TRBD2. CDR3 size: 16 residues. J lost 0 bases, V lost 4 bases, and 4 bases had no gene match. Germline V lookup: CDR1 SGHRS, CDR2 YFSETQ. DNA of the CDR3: TGCGCCAGCAGCGAAGGGACTAGCGGTAGCACAGATACGCAGTATTTT. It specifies CASSEGTSGSTDTQYF.

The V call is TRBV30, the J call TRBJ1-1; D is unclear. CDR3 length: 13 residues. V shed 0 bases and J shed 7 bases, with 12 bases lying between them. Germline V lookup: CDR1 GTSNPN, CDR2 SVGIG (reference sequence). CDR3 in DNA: TGTGCCTGGAGTGTATTTGGAGCAATTGAAGCTTTCTTT. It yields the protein CAWSVFGAIEAFF.

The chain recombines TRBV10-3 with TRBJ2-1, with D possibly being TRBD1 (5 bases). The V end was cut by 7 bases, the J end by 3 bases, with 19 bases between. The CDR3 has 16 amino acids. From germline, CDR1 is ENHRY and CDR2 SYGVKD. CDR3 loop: CAINVRDPPLYNEQFF. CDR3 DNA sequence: TGTGCCATCAACGTCAGGGATCCCCCCCTCTACAATGAGCAGTTCTTC.

The CDR3 nucleotides are TGTGCCAGCAGCGACTCGTCCCAGAAGCAGTACTTC. This gives the protein CASSDSSQKQYF. The chain combines TRBV6-5 with TRBJ2-7; D call uncertain. Trimming cost V 6 bases and J 8 bases, with 14 bases left between them. CDR3 size: 12 residues. Germline V lookup: CDR1 MNHEY, CDR2 SVGAGI.

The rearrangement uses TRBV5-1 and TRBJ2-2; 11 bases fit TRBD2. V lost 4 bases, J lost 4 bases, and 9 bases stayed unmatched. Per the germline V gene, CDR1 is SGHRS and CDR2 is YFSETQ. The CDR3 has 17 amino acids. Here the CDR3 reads CASSTRLAGLSTGELFF. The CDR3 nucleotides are TGCGCCAGCAGCACCCGACTAGCGGGATTAAGCACCGGGGAGCTGTTTTTT.

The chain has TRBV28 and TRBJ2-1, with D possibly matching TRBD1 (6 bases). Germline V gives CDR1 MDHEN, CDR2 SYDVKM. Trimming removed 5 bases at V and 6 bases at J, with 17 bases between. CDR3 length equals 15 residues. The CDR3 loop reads CASSLFYRVGNEQFF. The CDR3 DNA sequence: TGTGCCAGCAGTCTATTCTACAGGGTTGGCAATGAGCAGTTCTTC.

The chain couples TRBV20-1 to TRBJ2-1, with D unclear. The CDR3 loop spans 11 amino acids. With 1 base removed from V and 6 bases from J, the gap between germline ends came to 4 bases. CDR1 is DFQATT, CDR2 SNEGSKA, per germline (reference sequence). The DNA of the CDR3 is TGCAGTGCTAGAGTACTCAATGAGCAGTTCTTC. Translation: CSARVLNEQFF.

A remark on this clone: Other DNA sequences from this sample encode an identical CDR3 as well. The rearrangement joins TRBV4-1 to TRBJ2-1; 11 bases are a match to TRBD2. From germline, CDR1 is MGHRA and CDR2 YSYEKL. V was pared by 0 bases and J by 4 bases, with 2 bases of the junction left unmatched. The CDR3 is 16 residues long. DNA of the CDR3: TGCGCCAGCAGCCAAGAGGGACTAGCGGATTACAATGAGCAGTTCTTC. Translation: CASSQEGLADYNEQFF.

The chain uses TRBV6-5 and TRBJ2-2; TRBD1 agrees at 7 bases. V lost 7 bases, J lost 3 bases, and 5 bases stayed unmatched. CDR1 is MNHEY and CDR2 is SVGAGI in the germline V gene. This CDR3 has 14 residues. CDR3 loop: CASTFGTDTGELFF. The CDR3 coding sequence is TGTGCCAGCACCTTTGGGACAGACACCGGGGAGCTGTTTTTT.

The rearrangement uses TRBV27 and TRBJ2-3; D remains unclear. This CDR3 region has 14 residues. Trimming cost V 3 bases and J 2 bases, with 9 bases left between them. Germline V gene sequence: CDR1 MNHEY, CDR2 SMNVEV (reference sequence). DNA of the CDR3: TGTGCCAGCAGTTTCCTTCTTAACACAGATACGCAGTATTTT. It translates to CASSFLLNTDTQYF.

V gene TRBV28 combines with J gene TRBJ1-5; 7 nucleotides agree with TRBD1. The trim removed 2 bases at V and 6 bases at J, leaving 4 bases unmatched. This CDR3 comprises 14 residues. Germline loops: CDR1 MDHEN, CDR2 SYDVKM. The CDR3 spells CASSLDRASQPQHF. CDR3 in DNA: TGTGCCAGCAGTTTAGACAGGGCGAGTCAGCCCCAGCATTTT.